The 6 T cell receptor beta chains below all came from one sample that was sequenced in a study of shared clonotypes between healthy human individuals. Selected positively for CCR7 and CD45RO-negative, naive CD8 cells excluded terminally differentiated effector memory CD45RA+ cells. The assay was immunoSEQ multiplex PCR, and TCRdb's table has in-frame clones only and misses some. Among approximately 2,000,000 clones listed, over 85% were seen once. Sequenced material: naive CD8+ T cells from PBMCs. All receptors come from a man between 18 and 29 years old in good health. Some clones in this sample may be carry-over from other donors' samples.

The CDR3 loop is CASSFQGSDTQYF. The CDR3 DNA sequence: TGTGCCAGCAGTTTCCAGGGTTCGGATACGCAGTATTTT. This rearrangement joins TRBV28 to TRBJ2-3; D perhaps matches TRBD1 (5 bases). V was cut by 3 bases and J by 6 bases, with 10 bases left in between. This CDR3 contains 13 residues. Germline lookup yields CDR1 MDHEN and CDR2 SYDVKM.

The chain carries TRBV6-6 and TRBJ2-3; weak D call: TRBD2 (7 bases). The CDR3 loop spans 16 amino acids. Germline V gene lookup returns CDR1 MNHNY and CDR2 SVGAGI (reference sequence). Trimming stripped 0 bases from V and 3 bases from J, with 13 bases between. The CDR3 DNA is TGTGCCAGCAGTTACTCGAGGGAGGGGGGGACAGATACGCAGTATTTT. The encoded protein is CASSYSREGGTDTQYF.

The CDR3 nucleotides are TGTGCCAGCAGCCCAGACAGGGGGCAAGCCGGGGAGCTGTTTTTT. As protein: CASSPDRGQAGELFF. The chain links TRBV7-9 to TRBJ2-2; 10 bases are a match to TRBD1. The CDR3 is 15 amino acids. The ends lost 5 bases at V and 6 bases at J; junction bases unmatched: 6. Germline V gene sequence: CDR1 SEHNR, CDR2 FQNEAQ (reference sequence).

The chain carries TRBV4-3 and TRBJ2-7; 9 bases are a match to TRBD1. Germline lookup yields CDR1 LGHNA and CDR2 YSLEER. The CDR3 length is 14 residues. The J segment lost 4 bases and the V segment lost 4 bases, leaving 5 bases of the junction unmatched. CDR3 nucleotides: TGCGCCAGCAGCCGGACAGGGGATACATACGAGCAGTACTTC. It codes for CASSRTGDTYEQYF.

The rearrangement links TRBV29-1 to TRBJ1-2; D is uncertain. V lost 6 bases, J lost 3 bases, and 14 bases lay in between. The length of the CDR3 is 13 residues. CDR1 and CDR2 (germline): SQVTM, ANQGSEA. The DNA of the CDR3 is TGCAGCGTCCGGACCCACAACGACTATGGCTACACCTTC. Translated: CSVRTHNDYGYTF. The full variable domain, completed using reference TRBV29-1 and TRBJ1-2, is SAVISQKPSRDICQRGTSLTIQCQVDSQVTMMFWYRQQPGQSLTLIATANQGSEATYESGFVIDKFPISRPNLTFSTLTVSNMSPEDSSIYLCSVRTHNDYGYTFGSGTRLTVV.

Here the CDR3 reads CASSLRADTEAFF. The CDR3 nucleotides are TGTGCCAGCAGCTTAAGAGCAGACACTGAAGCTTTCTTT. The chain carries TRBV7-3 and TRBJ1-1; D is undetermined. Germline CDR1 reads SGHTA; CDR2 reads FQGTGA. CDR3 size: 13 residues. Deletions cut 1 base from V and 3 bases from J, with 6 bases between.